Following are 21 T cell receptor beta chains from one sample sequenced in a study of early T cells in non-severe SARS-CoV-2 infection. MiXCR, applied by TCRdb to the 5' RACE reads, yields one record per CDR3 protein. The profile shows more than 65,000 distinct CDR3 sequences, around 13% of them singletons. The material sequenced was whole blood. The receptor source for this set is an adult who was a healthcare worker with PCR-confirmed SARS-CoV-2 infection or an uninfected control (not recorded which).

The chain is built from TRBV6-6 and TRBJ1-2, with 10 bases aligning to TRBD1. This CDR3 region has 15 residues. The V gene end was trimmed by 6 bases and the J gene end by 6 bases; junction bases not matched to a gene: 10. CDR1 and CDR2 (germline): MNHNY, SVGAGI (reference sequence). The CDR3 DNA reads TGTGCCAGCAGACCCGGACAGGGGGGTACGCATGGCTACACCTTC. Protein: CASRPGQGGTHGYTF.

Ten or more counts support this clonotype. The chain recombines TRBV20-1 with TRBJ2-5; 7 bases match TRBD1. The germline gives CDR1 DFQATT, CDR2 SNEGSKA (reference sequence). J was trimmed by 0 bases and V by 5 bases; bases with no gene match: 12. The CDR3 runs 16 residues. CDR3 residues: CSAWTHRGPYQETQYF. The CDR3 nucleotides read TGCAGTGCTTGGACCCACAGGGGCCCGTACCAAGAGACCCAGTACTTC.

J is TRBJ2-2 and V is TRBV10-2; 9 bases align to TRBD1. This CDR3 contains 15 residues. Trimming cost V 7 bases and J 3 bases; bases outside gene matches: 6. Per the germline V gene, CDR1 is WSHSY and CDR2 is SAAADI. CDR3 nucleotides: TGCGCCAGCACTCCGGGACAGGGCCACACCGGGGAGCTGTTTTTT. Amino acids: CASTPGQGHTGELFF.

In this sample, this clonotype turned up many times. V and J are TRBV11-2 and TRBJ2-2, with TRBD1 matching over 8 bases. Germline lookup yields CDR1 SGHAT and CDR2 FQNNGV. CDR3 size: 17 residues. V gave up 7 bases and J gave up 0 bases; unmatched junction bases: 10. CDR3 region: CASTPRQGAANTGELFF. In DNA, the CDR3 is TGTGCCAGCACCCCGAGGCAGGGGGCTGCGAACACCGGGGAGCTGTTTTTT.

The chain recombines TRBV29-1 with TRBJ2-7, with a weak D call TRBD2 (6 bases). V lost 4 bases, J lost 0 bases, and 13 bases lay in between. The V gene's germline CDR1 is SQVTM and CDR2 ANQGSEA. The CDR3 is made up of 14 amino acids. The CDR3, as DNA: TGCAGCGTTGGAAGGGACTGGAGCTCCTACGAGCAGTACTTC. The encoded protein is CSVGRDWSSYEQYF.

This clonotype has a count of ten or more. The J gene is TRBJ2-3, the V gene TRBV12-3 or TRBV12-4; 10 bases fit TRBD2. Trimming removed 6 bases from V and 5 bases from J; junction bases left unmatched: 8. The CDR3 runs 15 residues. The CDR3 DNA reads as TGTGCCAGCAGCATTAAGCGGGGGGGAAAAGATACGCAGTATTTT. Translation: CASSIKRGGKDTQYF.

The chain uses TRBV28 and TRBJ1-2, with TRBD1 as a possible D gene (6 bases). V gave up 1 base and J gave up 5 bases, with 14 bases separating them. CDR1 MDHEN and CDR2 SYDVKM come from the germline V gene. There are 15 residues in the CDR3. The CDR3 DNA is TGTGCCAGCAGTTTATCCGCAGGGGCAAAATATGGCTACACCTTC. It codes for CASSLSAGAKYGYTF.

This chain links TRBV11-2 with TRBJ2-1, with 11 bases that match TRBD1. Trimming at V came to 4 bases and at J to 1 base, leaving 9 bases not matched to a gene. CDR3 length: 18 residues. Germline CDR1 is SGHAT and CDR2 is FQNNGV. The CDR3 here is CASSSDRGRVRSYNEQFF. The CDR3, as DNA: TGTGCCAGCAGCTCGGACAGGGGGCGAGTAAGGTCCTACAATGAGCAGTTCTTC.

This clonotype was seen a handful of times. The gene calls are TRBV28 and TRBJ2-7; 7 bases line up with TRBD1. CDR3 length: 13 residues. The germline V gene has CDR1 MDHEN and CDR2 SYDVKM. The V and J ends lost 10 bases and 2 bases, in that order; junction bases with no gene match: 8. The CDR3 coding sequence is TGTGCCACTACCGACAGGGAGCCCTACGAGCAGTACTTC. Translating it yields CATTDREPYEQYF.

This rearrangement joins TRBV9 to TRBJ2-7; no clear D. The germline gives CDR1 SGDLS, CDR2 YYNGEE. V dropped 0 bases and J dropped 3 bases, with 13 bases sitting between them. This CDR3 region has 15 residues. The CDR3 is CASSVGSTPHYEQYF. CDR3 bases: TGTGCCAGCAGCGTAGGTAGTACCCCACACTACGAGCAGTACTTC.

This clonotype has a count of ten or more. The chain carries TRBV14 and TRBJ1-1, with D uncertain. The CDR3 extends over 15 amino acids. Per germline, CDR1 SGHDN and CDR2 FVKESK. V lost 2 bases and J 1 base, leaving 11 bases between the germline ends. This CDR3 reads CASSQYPQWNTEAFF. CDR3 nucleotides: TGTGCCAGCAGCCAATACCCACAGTGGAACACTGAAGCTTTCTTT. Drawing the rest from reference TRBV14 and TRBJ1-1, the complete variable domain is EAGVTQFPSHSVIEKGQTVTLRCDPISGHDNLYWYRRVMGKEIKFLLHFVKESKQDESGMPNNRFLAERTGGTYSTLKVQPAELEDSGVYFCASSQYPQWNTEAFFGQGTRLTVV.

This clonotype was counted between two and nine times. The chain has TRBV6-5 and TRBJ1-1, with 7 bases that match TRBD1. The germline gives CDR1 MNHEY, CDR2 SVGAGI. V shed 0 bases, J shed 4 bases, and the junction held 8 bases outside the gene matches. The CDR3 loop spans 16 amino acids. CDR3 residues: CASSYSKRGQGTEAFF. The CDR3 DNA is TGTGCCAGCAGTTACTCGAAAAGGGGGCAGGGCACTGAAGCTTTCTTT.

This clonotype was counted at least ten times. The V call is TRBV18, the J call TRBJ1-5; 7 nucleotides match TRBD1. The V gene end was trimmed by 6 bases and the J gene end by 6 bases; junction bases not matched to a gene: 5. Germline values: CDR1 KGHSH, CDR2 LQKENI. This CDR3 has 13 amino acids. Written as DNA, the CDR3 is TGTGCCAGCTCCCCCGACAGGGCTCAGCCCCAGCATTTT. Its protein product is CASSPDRAQPQHF.

The chain joins TRBV21-1 to TRBJ1-1. TRBV21-1 is assigned pseudogene status. CDR3 size: 16 residues. The CDR3 nucleotides are TGTGCCAGCAGCAAATTGGGATCAGCGACGAACACTGAAGCTTTCTTT. As protein: CASSKLGSATNTEAFF.

The genes are TRBV20-1 and TRBJ2-1, with D tentatively TRBD2 (5 bases). Trimming pared 6 bases from V and 7 bases from J, leaving 16 bases between. CDR3 length: 13 residues. Germline lookup yields CDR1 DFQATT and CDR2 SNEGSKA (reference sequence). CDR3 sequence (DNA): TGCAGTGCCCTGGCGGGCGCCAGGAATGAGCAGTTCTTC. This sequence encodes CSALAGARNEQFF.

This clonotype was seen repeatedly, ten times or more. This chain joins TRBV29-1 and TRBJ2-7; no clear D. Germline V CDR1 and CDR2: SQVTM, ANQGSEA. This CDR3 has 13 residues. Trimming removed 4 bases from V and 2 bases from J, with 12 bases in between. The CDR3 nucleotides read TGCAGCGTTGTTCCTGAAGTTACCTACGAGCAGTACTTC. Amino acids: CSVVPEVTYEQYF.

J is TRBJ1-4 and V is TRBV15; D is ambiguous. Trimming removed 4 bases from V and 4 bases from J, with 10 bases in between. The CDR3 has 14 amino acids. Germline V CDR1 and CDR2: LNHNV, YYDKDF (reference sequence). The CDR3 DNA reads as TGTGCCACCAGCACCCGGGCCGGTAATGAAAAACTGTTTTTT. This codes for CATSTRAGNEKLFF.

The rearrangement joins TRBV18 to TRBJ1-1, with TRBD1 identical over 7 bases. The length of the CDR3 is 14 residues. Germline V gene data show CDR1 as KGHSH and CDR2 as LQKENI. V lost 3 bases, J lost 2 bases, and 3 bases stayed unmatched. The CDR3 DNA is TGTGCCAGCTCACCTGGGGACAGAAACACTGAAGCTTTCTTT. Translated: CASSPGDRNTEAFF.

This clonotype was seen ten or more times. The gene calls are TRBV5-1 and TRBJ2-3, with 8 bases that match TRBD2. CDR1 SGHRS and CDR2 YFSETQ come from the germline V gene. The CDR3 totals 17 residues. Trimming at V came to 2 bases and at J to 4 bases, leaving 12 bases not matched to a gene. CDR3: CASSLPTGLGGADTQYF. CDR3 in DNA: TGCGCCAGCAGCTTACCGACGGGACTAGGGGGGGCAGATACGCAGTATTTT.

This clonotype was observed a handful of times. This chain links TRBV20-1 with TRBJ2-1; possible D gene TRBD2, 5 bases. The ends were cut back, 4 bases at V and 4 bases at J, with 17 bases in the middle. The CDR3 extends over 15 amino acids. Per the germline V gene, CDR1 is DFQATT and CDR2 is SNEGSKA (reference sequence). The CDR3 DNA is TGCAGTGCTAACGTAGTCGGGGTTACTTACAATGAGCAGTTCTTC. This sequence encodes CSANVVGVTYNEQFF.

V is TRBV6-2 or TRBV6-3 and J is TRBJ2-2; the D is unclear. CDR3 length equals 12 residues. Germline V gene sequence: CDR1 MNHEY, CDR2 SVGEGT. Trimming cost V 6 bases and J 0 bases, with 2 bases left between them. The CDR3 protein is CASRTNTGELFF. The CDR3 DNA reads as TGTGCCAGCAGGACGAACACCGGGGAGCTGTTTTTT.